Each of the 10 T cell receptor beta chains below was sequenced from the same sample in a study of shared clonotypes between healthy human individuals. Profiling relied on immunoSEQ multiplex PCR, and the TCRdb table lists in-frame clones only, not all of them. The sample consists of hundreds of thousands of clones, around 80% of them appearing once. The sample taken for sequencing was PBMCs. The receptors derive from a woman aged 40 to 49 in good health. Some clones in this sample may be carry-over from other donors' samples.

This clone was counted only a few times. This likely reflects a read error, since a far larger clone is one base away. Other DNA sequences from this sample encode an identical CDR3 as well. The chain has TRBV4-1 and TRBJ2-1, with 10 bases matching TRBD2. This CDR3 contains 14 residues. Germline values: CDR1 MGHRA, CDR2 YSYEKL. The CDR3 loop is CASSRTSGINEQFF. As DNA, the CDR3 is TGCGCCAGCAGCCGTACTAGCGGGATTAATGAGCAATTCTTC.

The CDR3: CASSPPGVLAEAFF. Here the CDR3 DNA reads TGTGCCAGCTCACCACCGGGGGTGTTGGCTGAAGCTTTCTTT. The chain joins TRBV18 to TRBJ1-1; perhaps TRBD1 as D (5 bases). V was clipped by 0 bases and J by 6 bases, with 11 bases between them. CDR3 size: 14 residues. Germline V gene data show CDR1 as KGHSH and CDR2 as LQKENI.

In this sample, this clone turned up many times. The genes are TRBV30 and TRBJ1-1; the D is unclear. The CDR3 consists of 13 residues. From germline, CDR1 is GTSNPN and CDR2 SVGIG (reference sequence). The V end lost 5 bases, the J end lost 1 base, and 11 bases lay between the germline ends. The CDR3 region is CAWDRNENTEAFF. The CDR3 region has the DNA TGTGCCTGGGACCGTAATGAGAACACTGAAGCTTTCTTT.

Here the CDR3 DNA reads TGTGCCAGCAGCCCGGGACAGGGCGTCAACGTCCTGACTTTC. Translating gives CASSPGQGVNVLTF. V and J are TRBV6-4 and TRBJ2-6; 9 nucleotides match TRBD1. The V gene end was trimmed by 6 bases and the J gene end by 9 bases; junction bases not matched to a gene: 6. CDR1 is MRHNA, CDR2 SNTAGT, per germline. This CDR3 spans 14 amino acids.

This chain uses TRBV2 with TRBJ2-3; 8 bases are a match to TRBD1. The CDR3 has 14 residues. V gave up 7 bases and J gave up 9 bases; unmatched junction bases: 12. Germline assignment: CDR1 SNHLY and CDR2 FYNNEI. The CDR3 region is CASTPGQGKLTQYF. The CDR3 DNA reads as TGTGCCAGCACCCCTGGACAGGGAAAATTGACGCAGTATTTT. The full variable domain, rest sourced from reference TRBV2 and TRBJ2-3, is EPEVTQTPSHQVTQMGQEVILRCVPISNHLYFYWYRQILGQKVEFLVSFYNNEISEKSEIFDDQFSVERPDGSNFTLKIRSTKLEDSAMYFCASTPGQGKLTQYFGPGTRLTVL.

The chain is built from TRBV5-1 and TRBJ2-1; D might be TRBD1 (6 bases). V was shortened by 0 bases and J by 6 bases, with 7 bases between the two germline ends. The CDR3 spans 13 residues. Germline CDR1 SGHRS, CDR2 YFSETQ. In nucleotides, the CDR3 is TGCGCCAGCAGCTTGGTGGGGGCCAATGAGCAGTTCTTC. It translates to CASSLVGANEQFF.

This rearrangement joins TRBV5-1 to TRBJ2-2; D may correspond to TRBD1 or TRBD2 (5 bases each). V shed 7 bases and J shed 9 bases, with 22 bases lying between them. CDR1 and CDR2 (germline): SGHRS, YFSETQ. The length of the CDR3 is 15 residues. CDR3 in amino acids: CASAAGTDLNRELFF. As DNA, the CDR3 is TGCGCCAGCGCGGCCGGGACGGACCTGAACCGGGAGCTGTTTTTT.

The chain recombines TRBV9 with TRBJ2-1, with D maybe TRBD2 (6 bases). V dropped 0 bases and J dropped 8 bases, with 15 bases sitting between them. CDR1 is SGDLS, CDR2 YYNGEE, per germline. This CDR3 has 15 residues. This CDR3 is CASSVDGTPLYEQFF. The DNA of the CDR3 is TGTGCCAGCAGCGTAGACGGGACTCCCCTGTATGAGCAGTTCTTC.

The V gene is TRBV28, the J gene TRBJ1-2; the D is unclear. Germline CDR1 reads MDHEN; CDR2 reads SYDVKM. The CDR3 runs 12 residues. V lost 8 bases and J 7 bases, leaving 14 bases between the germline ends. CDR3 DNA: TGTGCCAGCGTAGGGAGCGGCTCTGGCTACACCTTC. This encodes CASVGSGSGYTF.

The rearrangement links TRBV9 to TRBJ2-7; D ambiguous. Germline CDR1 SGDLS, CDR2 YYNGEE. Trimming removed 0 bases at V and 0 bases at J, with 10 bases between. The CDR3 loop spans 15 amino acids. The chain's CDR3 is CASSVDARYSYEQYF. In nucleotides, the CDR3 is TGTGCCAGCAGCGTAGACGCTAGATACTCCTACGAGCAGTACTTC.